This T cell receptor beta chain derives from a study of cytomegalovirus exposure and HLA in healthy donors. General observations from the study: Equally common other TCR beta chains were less clonally expanded than HLA-associated ones, a later analysis found.

Trimming pared 4 bases from V and 5 bases from J, leaving 8 bases between. Germline-derived CDR1 and CDR2 are SQVTM and ANQGSEA. There are 11 residues in the CDR3. PCR used 60 Vbeta primers and 13 Jbeta primers. Original processing methods: About 11 million of tens of millions of unique TCR beta chains were shared, per a later count. Repertoires were generated with immunoSEQ multiplex PCR, while TCRdb's copy carries only in-frame clones and drops some. Clonal size and the V and J genes are those of that table, whereas D and trimming came from the DNA. There are a few hundred thousand clones in the sample; 70% to 80% occur only once, and about a sixth lies in the top ten. In the case of this clone: Its antigen is undetermined.

The chain joins TRBV29-1 to TRBJ1-2; D is possibly TRBD1 (5 bases). Source material: PBMCs. This TCR derives from a man aged 40-49 years in good health and CMV-seronegative. DNA for the CDR3: TGCAGCGTTGGAAGGGGATATGGCTACACCTTC. It specifies CSVGRGYGYTF.